These 15 T cell receptor beta chains were all obtained from the same sample, sequenced in a study of blood T cell repertoires in COVID-19. Sequencing used immunoSEQ multiplex PCR; TCRdb keeps in-frame clones, though not all of them. This sample yields around 130,000 clones, of which roughly 86% are seen a single time; 15% to 20% belongs to the top ten. Material: peripheral blood. Source of these receptors: a woman aged 45-60 years who had recovered from COVID-19.

The rearrangement joins TRBV10-3 to TRBJ1-5, with D hard to call. From germline, CDR1 is ENHRY and CDR2 SYGVKD. V dropped 1 base and J dropped 4 bases, with 8 bases sitting between them. CDR3 length: 14 residues. This CDR3 is CAISEYPGNQPQHF. The CDR3 DNA follows: TGTGCCATCAGTGAGTACCCCGGGAATCAGCCCCAGCATTTT.

The chain employs TRBV12-5 and TRBJ2-2; D may be TRBD2 (6 bases). This CDR3 spans 14 amino acids. V lost 4 bases and J lost 0, with 6 bases in between. Germline lookup yields CDR1 LGHNT and CDR2 FRNRAP. CDR3 sequence reads: CASGSGANTGELFF. As DNA, the CDR3 is TGTGCTAGTGGTTCGGGGGCGAACACCGGGGAGCTGTTTTTT.

This clone occurred a few times. The chain joins TRBV5-1 to TRBJ2-2, with a possible D match to TRBD2 (6 bases). The V and J ends lost 0 bases and 2 bases respectively, with 14 bases between them. Germline V gene lookup returns CDR1 SGHRS and CDR2 YFSETQ. There are 17 residues in the CDR3. The CDR3 sequence: CASSLGHRDLNTGELFF. CDR3 nucleotides: TGCGCCAGCAGCTTGGGCCACCGGGACTTAAACACCGGGGAGCTGTTTTTT.

J is TRBJ1-5 and V is TRBV2; D is uncertain. The germline gives CDR1 SNHLY, CDR2 FYNNEI. The CDR3 covers 13 residues. Trimming stripped 6 bases from V and 3 bases from J, with 9 bases between. CDR3 loop: CASRKENNQPQHF. The CDR3 DNA sequence: TGTGCCAGCAGGAAGGAGAACAATCAGCCCCAGCATTTT. Complete variable domain (other parts from reference TRBV2 and TRBJ1-5): EPEVTQTPSHQVTQMGQEVILRCVPISNHLYFYWYRQILGQKVEFLVSFYNNEISEKSEIFDDQFSVERPDGSNFTLKIRSTKLEDSAMYFCASRKENNQPQHFGDGTRLSIL.

V usage is TRBV7-9 and J usage is TRBJ2-3, with 7 bases matching TRBD1. Germline V gene lookup returns CDR1 SEHNR and CDR2 FQNEAQ (reference sequence). The CDR3 covers 18 residues. The V and J ends lost 3 bases and 0 bases, in that order; junction bases with no gene match: 12. CDR3 residues: CASSLALRQGHSTDTQYF. In nucleotides, the CDR3 is TGTGCCAGCAGCTTGGCTCTGCGACAGGGCCATAGCACAGATACGCAGTATTTT.

V gene TRBV5-1 combines with J gene TRBJ1-3; D perhaps matches TRBD1 (6 bases). CDR1 is SGHRS and CDR2 is YFSETQ in the germline V gene. Trimming took off 4 bases at V and 2 bases at J, with 13 bases between the two ends. CDR3 length: 15 residues. For the CDR3, the DNA is TGCGCCAGCAGCCCACTGAGGACAGCTGGAAACACCATATATTTT. It specifies CASSPLRTAGNTIYF.

The CDR3 sequence: CASSLAISYEQYF. CDR3 bases: TGTGCCAGCAGCTTAGCTATCTCCTACGAGCAGTACTTC. The V and J genes are TRBV7-9 and TRBJ2-7; D gene uncertain. The CDR3 is 13 amino acids. V lost 0 bases to trimming and J lost 0 bases, with 3 bases between them. The V gene's germline CDR1 is SEHNR and CDR2 FQNEAQ (reference sequence).

The genes are TRBV12-5 and TRBJ1-1; tentative D call: TRBD1 (6 bases). Trimming took 1 base from V and 5 from J, leaving 8 bases between them. The CDR3 spans 13 residues. Germline V gene data show CDR1 as LGHNT and CDR2 as FRNRAP. The CDR3 sequence: CASGLEGGTEAFF. The DNA of the CDR3 is TGTGCTAGTGGTTTGGAGGGGGGGACTGAAGCTTTCTTT.

The chain employs TRBV11-3 and TRBJ2-3; tentatively, D is TRBD2 (6 bases). The CDR3 is 18 amino acids. CDR1 and CDR2 (germline): SGHNT, YENEEA. The ends were cut back, 1 base at V and 2 bases at J, with 19 bases in the middle. CDR3 DNA sequence: TGTGCCAGCAGCTTAGGACTCGGCGGGACCCAATCCACAGATACGCAGTATTTT. It encodes CASSLGLGGTQSTDTQYF.

This clone has a count of ten or more. Different DNA sequences within this sample yield the same CDR3. The chain has TRBV27 and TRBJ2-2; TRBD1 matches 7 bases. CDR1 is MNHEY and CDR2 is SMNVEV in the germline V gene (reference sequence). The J segment lost 4 bases and the V segment lost 6 bases, leaving 8 bases of the junction unmatched. The CDR3 is 15 residues long. The CDR3 DNA is TGTGCCAGCAGCCTCGAGGGGGCAGGCACCGGGGAGCTGTTTTTT. Its protein product is CASSLEGAGTGELFF.

The sample holds a few counts of this clone. This sequence joins TRBV10-1 and TRBJ1-3; D uncertain. Germline lookup yields CDR1 WNHNN and CDR2 SYGVQD (reference sequence). CDR3 length: 15 residues. V was clipped by 4 bases and J by 0 bases, with 10 bases between them. The CDR3 loop reads CASSARAFSGNTIYF. The CDR3 DNA reads as TGCGCCAGCAGTGCGAGAGCTTTCTCTGGAAACACCATATATTTT.

This chain uses TRBV9 with TRBJ1-2; 9 nucleotides line up with TRBD1. J gave up 5 bases and V 4 bases, and 3 bases lay outside the gene matches. This CDR3 region has 13 residues. Germline V gives CDR1 SGDLS, CDR2 YYNGEE. CDR3 nucleotide sequence: TGTGCCAGCAGCCAAGGACAGGGGTATGGCTACACCTTC. Protein product: CASSQGQGYGYTF.

The chain carries TRBV3-1 (or the pseudogene TRBV3-2) and TRBJ1-2, with D unclear. The CDR3 consists of 15 residues. The V end was cut by 1 base, the J end by 7 bases, with 16 bases between. From germline, CDR1 is LGHDT and CDR2 YNNKEL (reference sequence). CDR3: CASSQARSGFGGYTF. The DNA for the CDR3 is TGTGCCAGCAGCCAAGCGCGGTCGGGGTTCGGTGGCTACACCTTC.

The rearrangement joins TRBV18 to TRBJ2-7; TRBD2 aligns across 11 bases. In germline, CDR1 is KGHSH, CDR2 LQKENI. The CDR3 sequence is 15 residues long. The ends lost 4 bases at V and 5 bases at J; junction bases unmatched: 7. The CDR3 protein is CASSQRTSGQDEQYF. The DNA of the CDR3 is TGTGCCAGCTCACAAAGGACTAGCGGGCAGGACGAGCAGTACTTC. The full variable domain, completed using reference TRBV18 and TRBJ2-7, is NAGVMQNPRHLVRRRGQEARLRCSPMKGHSHVYWYRQLPEEGLKFMVYLQKENIIDESGMPKERFSAEFPKEGPSILRIQQVVRGDSAAYFCASSQRTSGQDEQYFGPGTRLTVT.

V and J are TRBV27 and TRBJ2-3, with D unresolved. Trimming took 2 bases from V and 2 from J, leaving 8 bases between them. CDR1 and CDR2 from the germline V gene are MNHEY and SMNVEV (reference sequence). The CDR3 has 14 residues. CDR3 sequence reads: CASSLRQATDTQYF. The CDR3 coding sequence is TGTGCCAGCAGTTTACGGCAGGCCACAGATACGCAGTATTTT.